This T cell receptor (beta chain) was profiled in a study of blood T cells in healthy people across ages. Study findings and constraints: Naive T cell percentage by flow cytometry tracked strongly with beta diversity. When one million T cells were used, diversity estimates were thought to be underestimates. The unsorted PBMCs prevented any conclusive comparison of naive versus antigen-experienced cells.

The J segment lost 2 bases and the V segment lost 2 bases, leaving 3 bases of the junction unmatched. Germline assignment: CDR1 SGHRS and CDR2 YFSETQ. This CDR3 contains 15 residues. Many counts were recorded for this clonotype. The antigen is undetermined. Together with a sample-barcoded 5' primer, a J-beta primer mix was included in a second PCR lasting roughly 6 to 12 cycles. The template-switch adaptor was a 5' adaptor with 12 random nucleotides. It tagged each cDNA molecule. TCRdb recomputed calls from the 5' RACE reads with MiXCR, one row per CDR3 protein. The table lists fewer than 800,000 distinct CDR3 sequences, 49% of them singletons.

The rearrangement links TRBV5-1 to TRBJ2-5, with 10 nucleotides matching TRBD1. The sequence was obtained from an older woman in good health. The specimen sequenced was blood. This chain's CDR3 is CASSFGTGAQETQYF. In DNA, the CDR3 is TGCGCCAGCAGCTTTGGGACAGGGGCACAAGAGACCCAGTACTTC.